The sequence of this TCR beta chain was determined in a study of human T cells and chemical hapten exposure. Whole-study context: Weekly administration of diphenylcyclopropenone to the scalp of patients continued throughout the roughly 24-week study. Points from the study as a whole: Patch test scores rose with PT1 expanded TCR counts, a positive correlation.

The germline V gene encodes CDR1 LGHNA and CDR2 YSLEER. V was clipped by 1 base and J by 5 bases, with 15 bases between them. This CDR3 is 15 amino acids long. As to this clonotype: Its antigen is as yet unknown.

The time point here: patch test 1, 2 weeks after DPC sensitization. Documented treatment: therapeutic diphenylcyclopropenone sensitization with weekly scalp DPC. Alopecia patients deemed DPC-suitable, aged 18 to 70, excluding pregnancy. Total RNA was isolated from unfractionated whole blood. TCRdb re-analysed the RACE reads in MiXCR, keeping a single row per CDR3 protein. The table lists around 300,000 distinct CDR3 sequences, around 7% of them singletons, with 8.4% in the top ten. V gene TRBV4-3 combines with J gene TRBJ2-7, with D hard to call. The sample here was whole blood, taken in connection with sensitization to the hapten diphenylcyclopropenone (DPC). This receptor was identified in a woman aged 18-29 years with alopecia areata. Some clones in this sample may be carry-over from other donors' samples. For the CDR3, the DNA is TGCGCCAGCAGCCAAGTTTTTGAGACGGCCCACGAGCAGTACTTC. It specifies CASSQVFETAHEQYF.